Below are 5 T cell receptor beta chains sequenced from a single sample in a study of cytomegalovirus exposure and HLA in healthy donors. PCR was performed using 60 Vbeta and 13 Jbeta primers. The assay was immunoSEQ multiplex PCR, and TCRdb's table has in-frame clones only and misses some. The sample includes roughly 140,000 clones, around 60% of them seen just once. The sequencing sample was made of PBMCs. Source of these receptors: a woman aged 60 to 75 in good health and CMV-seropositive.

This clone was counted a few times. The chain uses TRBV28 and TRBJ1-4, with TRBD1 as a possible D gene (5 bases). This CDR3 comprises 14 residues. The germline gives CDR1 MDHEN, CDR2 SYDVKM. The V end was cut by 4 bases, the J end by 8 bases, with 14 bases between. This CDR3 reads CASSYQGFGEKLFF. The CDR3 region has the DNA TGTGCCAGCAGTTACCAGGGATTTGGCGAAAAACTGTTTTTT.

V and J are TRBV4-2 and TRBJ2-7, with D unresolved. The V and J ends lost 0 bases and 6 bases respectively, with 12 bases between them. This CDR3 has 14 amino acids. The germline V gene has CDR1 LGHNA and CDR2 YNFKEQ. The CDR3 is CASSQDVASFEQYF. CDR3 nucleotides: TGTGCCAGCAGCCAAGATGTAGCTAGTTTCGAGCAGTACTTC.

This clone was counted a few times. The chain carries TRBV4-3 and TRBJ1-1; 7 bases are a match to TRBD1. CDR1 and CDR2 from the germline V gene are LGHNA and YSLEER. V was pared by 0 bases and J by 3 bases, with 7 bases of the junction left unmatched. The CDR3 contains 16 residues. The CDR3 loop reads CASSQEEGRGDTEAFF. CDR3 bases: TGCGCCAGCAGCCAAGAGGAGGGCAGGGGGGACACTGAAGCTTTCTTT.

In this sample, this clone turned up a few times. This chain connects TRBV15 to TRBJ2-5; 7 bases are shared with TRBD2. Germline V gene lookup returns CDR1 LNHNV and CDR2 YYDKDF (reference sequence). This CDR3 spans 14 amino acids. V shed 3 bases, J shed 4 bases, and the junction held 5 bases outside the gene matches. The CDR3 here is CATSRGVAGETQYF. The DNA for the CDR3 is TGTGCCACCAGCAGGGGGGTAGCGGGAGAGACCCAGTACTTC.

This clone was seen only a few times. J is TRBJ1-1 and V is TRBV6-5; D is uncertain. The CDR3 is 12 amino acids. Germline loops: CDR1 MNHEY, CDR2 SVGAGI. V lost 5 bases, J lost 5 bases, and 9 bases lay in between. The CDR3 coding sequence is TGTGCCAGCAGTCGGGTCCCGACTGAAGCTTTCTTT. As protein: CASSRVPTEAFF.